The source of this T cell receptor (beta chain) is a study of beta chain features in type 1 diabetes. Findings of the study overall: People with Type 1 diabetes carried modestly yet significantly shorter TCRB CDR3s in all four CD4+ subsets.

CDR3 size: 16 residues. Germline V gene lookup returns CDR1 LNHDA and CDR2 SQIVND (reference sequence). The trim removed 3 bases at V and 0 bases at J, leaving 2 bases unmatched. Note on this clone: Antigen specificity is unknown.

The whole isolated RNA underwent reverse transcription, so sequencing captured expressed TCRB transcripts. Sequencing was performed with immunoSEQ multiplex PCR; in TCRdb, only in-frame clones are kept and a portion is missing. The sample consists of a few hundred thousand clones, approximately 13% of them appearing once. The chain recombines TRBV19 with TRBJ2-2, with 9 bases matching TRBD1. This clonotype was sampled from a woman between 18 and 29 years old with type 1 diabetes. Sequenced sample: naive CD4+ T cells from blood. CDR3 sequence: CASSITGGPNTGELFF. In DNA, the CDR3 is TGTGCCAGTAGTATTACAGGGGGCCCGAACACCGGGGAGCTGTTTTTT.